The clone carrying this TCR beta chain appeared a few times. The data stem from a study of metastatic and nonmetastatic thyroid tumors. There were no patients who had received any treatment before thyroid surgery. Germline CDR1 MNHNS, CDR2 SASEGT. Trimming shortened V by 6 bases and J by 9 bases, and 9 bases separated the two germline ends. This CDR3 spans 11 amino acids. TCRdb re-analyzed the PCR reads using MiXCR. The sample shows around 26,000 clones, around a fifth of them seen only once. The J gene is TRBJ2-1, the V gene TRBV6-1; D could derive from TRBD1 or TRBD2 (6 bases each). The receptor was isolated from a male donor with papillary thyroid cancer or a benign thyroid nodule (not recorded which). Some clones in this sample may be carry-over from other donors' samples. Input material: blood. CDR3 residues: CASSRGGEQFF. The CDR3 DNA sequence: TGTGCCAGCAGCAGGGGAGGTGAGCAGTTCTTC.